The sequence of this TCR beta chain was determined in a study of cytomegalovirus exposure and HLA in healthy donors. The PCR made use of 60 Vbeta and 13 Jbeta primers. Measured with immunoSEQ multiplex PCR; TCRdb has only the in-frame clones, and not every one. The table records around 160,000 clones, roughly 65% of them present only once. This CDR3 region has 15 residues. The germline V gene has CDR1 SEHNR and CDR2 FQNEAQ (reference sequence). V shed 5 bases and J shed 6 bases, with 19 bases lying between them. The study, taken as a whole, reports: Most of the CMV-associated TCR beta chains (in a later analysis) appeared to be HLA-restricted. Later analysis indicated greater clonal expansion among HLA-associated TCR beta chains than among equally common other chains. A missense variant in DCLRE1C was later tied to TCR beta V- and J-gene trimming.

A note on this clone: The antigen is unknown.

This sequence was found in a man between 18 and 35 years old in good health and CMV-seropositive. The specimen was PBMCs. This chain uses TRBV7-9 with TRBJ1-2; tentatively, D is TRBD1 (6 bases). CDR3 loop: CASSTIRQASDGYTF. DNA of the CDR3: TGTGCCAGCAGCACCATTAGACAGGCATCTGATGGCTACACCTTC. The entire variable domain, with the rest obtained from reference TRBV7-9 and TRBJ1-2, is as follows: DTGVSQNPRHKITKRGQNVTFRCDPISEHNRLYWYRQTLGQGPEFLTYFQNEAQLEKSRLLSDRFSAERPKGSFSTLEIQRTEQGDSAMYLCASSTIRQASDGYTFGSGTRLTVV.